This T cell receptor beta chain was sequenced in a study of CD8+ T cells in alopecia areata. Stated treatment: oral pan-JAK inhibitor, 5-10 mg twice daily. Study-level results: There were also resident alphabeta T cells of normal skin sequenced in scalp samples. Given one nonresponder, whether baseline CD8+ expansion relates to response remains uncertain. Persistence in scalp and blood during tofacitinib was observed for many expanded lesional clones.

This clone appeared a few times. Its antigen is unknown. Germline lookup yields CDR1 SGHRS and CDR2 YFSETQ. V was clipped by 4 bases and J by 0 bases, with 10 bases between them. The CDR3 runs to 14 residues. Sequencing used cDNA as its template, made by extracting RNA and reverse transcribing it. The method was immunoSEQ multiplex PCR; TCRdb's version includes in-frame clones alone and lacks a portion of them. The table lists some 200,000 clones, 45% to 75% of them singletons, with 3% to 3.5% in the top ten. The clonotype originates from a human donor with alopecia areata. The starting material was CD4+ T cells sorted from blood, obtained at week 4, from a patient treated with tofacitinib. The chain is built from TRBV5-1 and TRBJ1-1; no clear D. Here the CDR3 DNA reads TGCGCCAGCAGCGCCGTTACAGTGAACACTGAAGCTTTCTTT. Amino acid sequence: CASSAVTVNTEAFF.